The clone carrying this T cell receptor (beta chain) was seen a handful of times. The antigen is undetermined. In germline, CDR1 is SGHTA, CDR2 FQGNSA. This CDR3 is built from 16 residues. V lost 5 bases to trimming and J lost 5 bases; unmatched junction nucleotides: 6. TCR beta CDR3 regions were amplified from RNA. RT-PCR in the first round (using the HTBI primer set) targeted the TCR CDR3. MiXCR was run by TCRdb on the multiplex PCR reads, yielding one entry per CDR3 protein. The repertoire holds roughly 560,000 distinct CDR3 sequences, about 15% seen once, with around 4.5% in the top ten. This entry comes from a study of T cells in Graves' hyperthyroidism and ophthalmopathy. Broader study findings: Blood also contained most expanded thyroid clonotypes above 0.001.

Individuals with ophthalmopathy presented a Clinical Activity Score of at least 3, a NOSPECS grade of at least 4 and a duration under 3 months. In making diagnoses, clinical symptoms, serum thyroxine and TRAb, thyroid ultrasound and orbital computed tomography were all used. This TCR came from a woman between 40 and 50 years old with Graves' ophthalmopathy. This sequence joins TRBV7-2 and TRBJ2-1; 13 bases are a match to TRBD2. Sequencing was done on a sample of blood. The CDR3 here is CASSQTSGRHHNEQFF. The CDR3 nucleotides are TGTGCCAGCAGCCAGACTAGCGGGAGGCACCACAATGAGCAGTTCTTC. Combining the CDR3 with reference TRBV7-2 and TRBJ2-1 gives the whole variable domain GAGVSQSPSNKVTEKGKDVELRCDPISGHTALYWYRQSLGQGLEFLIYFQGNSAPDKSGLPSDRFSAERTGGSVSTLTIQRTQQEDSAVYLCASSQTSGRHHNEQFFGPGTRLTVL.